This T cell receptor beta chain was captured in a study of shared clonotypes between healthy human individuals. Sequenced by immunoSEQ multiplex PCR; TCRdb stores in-frame clones only, minus some. The table shows more than 550,000 clones, with about 92% occurring only once. Trimming removed 5 bases from V and 3 bases from J; junction bases left unmatched: 6. Germline CDR1 and CDR2: SGHAT and FQNNGV. The CDR3 has 16 residues. The V call is TRBV11-2, the J call TRBJ2-7; 14 bases are a match to TRBD2. The specimen was memory CD8+ T cells from PBMCs. As to subset: CD45RO+ cells pooled with CCR7-negative TemRA cells. The clonotype originates from a young man in good health. Some clones in this sample may be carry-over from other donors' samples. The CDR3 DNA is TGTGCCAGCAGCACCCGGACTAGCGGGAGGATCTACGAGCAGTACTTC. As protein: CASSTRTSGRIYEQYF.